The clone carrying this TCR beta chain was seen at least ten times. This entry belongs to a study of blood T cell repertoires in COVID-19. Study at large: Both acute and convalescent COVID-19 samples were obtained from the United States, Italy and Spain. T cells, B-cell-depleted T cells, or PBMCs provided the cDNA or gDNA that served as material.

The CDR3 loop spans 13 amino acids. Trimming took 3 bases from V and 7 from J, leaving 12 bases between them. Germline lookup yields CDR1 MNHEY and CDR2 SMNVEV (reference sequence). As originally analysed: Estimation of nucleated cell counts was performed using reference gene primer amplification. Some clones are missing from TCRdb's copy, which holds only in-frame ones; the method was immunoSEQ multiplex PCR. From that table come the V and J calls and clone size; the DNA was used to work out D and trimming. In the table there are roughly 170,000 clones, approximately 79% of which are singletons. The gene calls are TRBV27 and TRBJ1-1; the D gene is possibly TRBD1 (5 bases). This TCR came from an elderly woman with acute or convalescent COVID-19. The sequenced sample consisted of peripheral blood. In nucleotides, the CDR3 is TGTGCCAGCAGTTTGCGCAGGGAGGTTGAAGCTTTCTTT. It encodes CASSLRREVEAFF.